Listed here are 30 T cell receptor beta chains from one sample, sequenced in a study of T cells in localized non-small cell lung cancer. Measured with immunoSEQ multiplex PCR; TCRdb has only the in-frame clones, and not every one. The table has around 35,000 clones, about 91% seen once; the top ten hold 12%. The material was peripheral blood mononuclear cells, obtained before any cancer treatment. All receptors derive from a female donor over 55 with stage II lung adenocarcinoma.

The rearrangement links TRBV6-5 to TRBJ1-2, with 8 positions matching TRBD1. Germline V CDR1 and CDR2: MNHEY, SVGAGI. With 2 bases clipped from V and 3 bases from J, the junction kept 2 bases outside the gene matches. CDR3 size: 14 residues. Here the CDR3 DNA reads TGTGCCAGCAGTTACACAGGGGGAGACTATGGCTACACCTTC. It codes for CASSYTGGDYGYTF.

CDR3 sequence (DNA): TGTGCCTGGAGCGCTATCCTCGTCCTTGTTAATGGCTACACCTTC. Protein product: CAWSAILVLVNGYTF. The V and J genes are TRBV30 and TRBJ1-2; D remains ambiguous. The CDR3 has 15 amino acids. Germline values: CDR1 GTSNPN, CDR2 SVGIG (reference sequence). Trimming removed 3 bases at V and 6 bases at J, with 20 bases between. The entire variable domain, with the rest obtained from reference TRBV30 and TRBJ1-2, is as follows: SQTIHQWPATLVQPVGSPLSLECTVEGTSNPNLYWYRQAAGRGLQLLFYSVGIGQISSEVPQNLSASRPQDRQFILSSKKLLLSDSGFYLCAWSAILVLVNGYTFGSGTRLTVV.

CDR3: CASSLAGGGNYGYTF. CDR3 DNA: TGTGCCAGCAGCTTGGCCGGAGGGGGAAACTATGGCTACACCTTC. The rearrangement uses TRBV5-4 and TRBJ1-2; D might be TRBD1 (6 bases). This CDR3 has 15 residues. V lost 0 bases to trimming and J lost 2 bases, with 11 bases between them. Germline values: CDR1 SGHNT, CDR2 YYREEE (reference sequence). Filled out from reference TRBV5-4 and TRBJ1-2, the complete variable domain reads ETGVTQSPTHLIKTRGQQVTLRCSSQSGHNTVSWYQQALGQGPQFIFQYYREEENGRGNFPPRFSGLQFPNYSSELNVNALELDDSALYLCASSLAGGGNYGYTFGSGTRLTVV.

V and J are TRBV19 and TRBJ2-2; 12 bases fit TRBD2. Per the germline V gene, CDR1 is LNHDA and CDR2 is SQIVND (reference sequence). The CDR3 has 18 amino acids. Trimming removed 4 bases from V and 4 bases from J; junction bases left unmatched: 10. DNA of the CDR3: TGTGCCAGTAGTAGTGAAAGGACTAGCGGGGTCTCCACCGGGGAGCTGTTTTTT. Its translation: CASSSERTSGVSTGELFF.

V usage is TRBV9 and J usage is TRBJ2-2; D is ambiguous. V lost 3 bases to trimming and J lost 3 bases, with 9 bases between them. Germline CDR1 SGDLS, CDR2 YYNGEE. The CDR3 is 14 residues long. The CDR3 bases are TGTGCCAGCAGCGGACGGCGGTACACCGGGGAGCTGTTTTTT. Translating gives CASSGRRYTGELFF.

The chain combines TRBV19 with TRBJ1-1, with D possibly TRBD1 on 6 matching bases. The V end was cut by 10 bases, the J end by 3 bases, with 21 bases between. This CDR3 spans 15 amino acids. Germline V gene data show CDR1 as LNHDA and CDR2 as SQIVND (reference sequence). CDR3 sequence (DNA): TGTGCCACCGCCTTAGGTCCGGGGACATACACTGAAGCTTTCTTT. Translation gives CATALGPGTYTEAFF.

The V and J genes are TRBV28 and TRBJ2-5; 11 nucleotides align to TRBD2. The CDR3 length is 14 residues. The germline gives CDR1 MDHEN, CDR2 SYDVKM. Trimming at V came to 5 bases and at J to 2 bases, leaving 1 base not matched to a gene. CDR3 amino acids: CASSRLAGQETQYF. As DNA, the CDR3 is TGTGCCAGCAGTCGACTAGCGGGACAAGAGACCCAGTACTTC. The entire variable domain, with the rest obtained from reference TRBV28 and TRBJ2-5, is as follows: DVKVTQSSRYLVKRTGEKVFLECVQDMDHENMFWYRQDPGLGLRLIYFSYDVKMKEKGDIPEGYSVSREKKERFSLILESASTNQTSMYLCASSRLAGQETQYFGPGTRLLVL.

The rearrangement uses TRBV7-2 and TRBJ2-4; no reliable D call. The CDR3 contains 12 residues. Trimming took 3 bases from V and 8 from J, leaving 8 bases between them. Germline assignment: CDR1 SGHTA and CDR2 FQGNSA. CDR3 in DNA: TGTGCCAGCAGCTTCCGGACGGACATTCAGTACTTC. The encoded protein is CASSFRTDIQYF.

This clone appeared once. The genes are TRBV19 and TRBJ1-1, with 11 bases matching TRBD1. The CDR3 is 15 amino acids. The junction had 5 bases not matched to a gene; V was cut back by 3 bases and J by 5 bases. Germline values: CDR1 LNHDA, CDR2 SQIVND (reference sequence). In DNA form, the CDR3 reads TGTGCCAGTAGTATTTTGGACAGGGGGCATACTGAAGCTTTCTTT. Amino acid sequence: CASSILDRGHTEAFF.

The chain has TRBV7-2 and TRBJ2-5; 10 nucleotides agree with TRBD2. The germline V gene encodes CDR1 SGHTA and CDR2 FQGNSA. V gave up 2 bases and J gave up 5 bases; unmatched junction bases: 5. This CDR3 spans 15 amino acids. The CDR3 DNA reads as TGTGCCAGCAGCTTATTTAGCGGGGGGTGGGAGACCCAGTACTTC. This encodes CASSLFSGGWETQYF.

The V gene is TRBV7-7, the J gene TRBJ2-2, with 8 bases matching TRBD1. This CDR3 is built from 16 residues. Germline V lookup: CDR1 SSHAT, CDR2 FNYEAQ (reference sequence). The junction had 5 bases not matched to a gene; V was cut back by 5 bases and J by 0 bases. CDR3 sequence (DNA): TGTGCCAGCAGCCTCTTGACAGGGGCGAACACCGGGGAGCTGTTTTTT. Residues: CASSLLTGANTGELFF.

The chain recombines TRBV28 with TRBJ1-1, with D possibly matching TRBD1 (5 bases). V was shortened by 0 bases and J by 3 bases, with 11 bases between the two germline ends. The germline V gene encodes CDR1 MDHEN and CDR2 SYDVKM. The CDR3 is 15 amino acids. The DNA for the CDR3 is TGTGCCAGCAGTTTATGGTGGGGGACTGACACTGAAGCTTTCTTT. The encoded protein is CASSLWWGTDTEAFF.

The rearrangement joins TRBV9 to TRBJ1-1; D unclear. Trimming took 0 bases from V and 4 from J, leaving 10 bases between them. The CDR3 contains 14 residues. Germline V CDR1 and CDR2: SGDLS, YYNGEE. The CDR3 is CASSVEDRVTEAFF. DNA for the CDR3: TGTGCCAGCAGCGTAGAGGATAGGGTCACTGAAGCTTTCTTT.

The chain is built from TRBV30 and TRBJ1-3; TRBD1 aligns across 8 bases. J lost 3 bases, V lost 2 bases, and 15 bases had no gene match. Germline V gene lookup returns CDR1 GTSNPN and CDR2 SVGIG (reference sequence). The CDR3 spans 18 residues. The CDR3 DNA sequence: TGTGCCTGGAGTACCGGACAGGGTAGAGTGTTGCGTGGAAACACCATATATTTT. This gives the protein CAWSTGQGRVLRGNTIYF.

The V gene is TRBV28, the J gene TRBJ2-7; TRBD2 matches at 13 bases. Germline-derived CDR1 and CDR2 are MDHEN and SYDVKM. The CDR3 covers 15 residues. Germline trimming cut 5 bases from V and 1 base from J; bases unmatched to any gene: 2. CDR3 DNA: TGTGCCAGCAGTGAGGGACTAGCGGGATCCTACGAGCAGTACTTC. Translation gives CASSEGLAGSYEQYF.

This clone is labeled as medium-sized. Other DNA sequences in the same sample also yield this CDR3. V usage is TRBV30 and J usage is TRBJ2-7; 11 bases agree with TRBD1. Per germline, CDR1 GTSNPN and CDR2 SVGIG (reference sequence). The CDR3 is made up of 13 amino acids. The junction had 4 bases not matched to a gene; V was cut back by 7 bases and J by 2 bases. The CDR3 nucleotides are TGTGCCTATTGGACAGGGGGCACCTACGAGCAGTACTTC. Protein sequence: CAYWTGGTYEQYF. The full variable domain, rest sourced from reference TRBV30 and TRBJ2-7, is SQTIHQWPATLVQPVGSPLSLECTVEGTSNPNLYWYRQAAGRGLQLLFYSVGIGQISSEVPQNLSASRPQDRQFILSSKKLLLSDSGFYLCAYWTGGTYEQYFGPGTRLTVT.

The chain carries TRBV5-1 and TRBJ2-5, with D perhaps TRBD2 (6 bases). Germline V gene lookup returns CDR1 SGHRS and CDR2 YFSETQ. V shed 2 bases and J shed 5 bases, with 16 bases lying between them. This CDR3 region has 15 residues. In nucleotides, the CDR3 is TGCGCCAGCAGCTTTGCGGGACTGGACGGTGAGACCCAGTACTTC. As protein: CASSFAGLDGETQYF.

The chain employs TRBV7-2 and TRBJ2-1, with TRBD1 as a possible D gene (6 bases). From germline, CDR1 is SGHTA and CDR2 FQGNSA. Trimming took 5 bases from V and 9 from J, leaving 14 bases between them. This CDR3 spans 13 amino acids. DNA for the CDR3: TGTGCCAGCAGCCGGAACAGGGAAGGTGAGCAGTTCTTC. Translating it yields CASSRNREGEQFF.

This chain links TRBV27 with TRBJ2-1; 8 bases are a match to TRBD2. This CDR3 comprises 14 residues. V was pared by 4 bases and J by 6 bases, with 5 bases of the junction left unmatched. Germline-derived CDR1 and CDR2 are MNHEY and SMNVEV (reference sequence). This chain's CDR3 is CASSSGTSANEQFF. The CDR3 bases are TGTGCCAGCAGTTCCGGGACTAGTGCCAATGAGCAGTTCTTC.

The chain has TRBV6-1 and TRBJ1-5; D is unclear. CDR3 length equals 13 residues. Trimming left V 2 bases short and J 3 bases short, with 5 bases between. Germline V lookup: CDR1 MNHNS, CDR2 SASEGT. CDR3 region: CASSEQFNQPQHF. The CDR3 DNA reads TGTGCCAGCAGTGAACAGTTCAATCAGCCCCAGCATTTT.

The CDR3 sequence: CASSPTGGFLETQYF. CDR3 DNA: TGTGCCAGCAGCCCAACAGGGGGCTTCTTGGAGACCCAGTACTTC. The V gene is TRBV11-2, the J gene TRBJ2-5, with TRBD1 matching over 9 bases. The CDR3 contains 15 residues. CDR1 and CDR2 from the germline V gene are SGHAT and FQNNGV. V shed 5 bases, J shed 5 bases, and the junction held 9 bases outside the gene matches. The whole variable domain, filled in from reference TRBV11-2 and TRBJ2-5, reads EAGVAQSPRYKIIEKRQSVAFWCNPISGHATLYWYQQILGQGPKLLIQFQNNGVVDDSQLPKDRFSAERLKGVDSTLKIQPAKLEDSAVYLCASSPTGGFLETQYFGPGTRLLVL.

The rearrangement joins TRBV9 to TRBJ1-6; 7 positions agree with TRBD1. The CDR3 totals 13 residues. The V segment lost 3 bases and the J segment 11 bases; nucleotides outside the gene matches: 5. In germline, CDR1 is SGDLS, CDR2 YYNGEE. The CDR3 DNA is TGTGCCAGCAGCGAGGACAGGACCGCACCCCTCCACTTT. It specifies CASSEDRTAPLHF.

This rearrangement joins TRBV5-1 to TRBJ1-1, with TRBD1 matching 9 bases. V lost 4 bases to trimming and J lost 1 base; unmatched junction nucleotides: 5. Germline assignment: CDR1 SGHRS and CDR2 YFSETQ. CDR3 length: 15 amino acids. In DNA form, the CDR3 reads TGCGCCAGCAGCGAACAGGGGGCGAGGAACACTGAAGCTTTCTTT. Its protein product is CASSEQGARNTEAFF.

This clone came up once. This chain joins TRBV20-1 and TRBJ1-1; 8 bases fit TRBD1. Germline V CDR1 and CDR2: DFQATT, SNEGSKA (reference sequence). The trim removed 6 bases at V and 5 bases at J, leaving 2 bases unmatched. The CDR3 totals 11 residues. The CDR3: CSARTGTEAFF. CDR3 bases: TGCAGTGCCCGGACAGGGACTGAAGCTTTCTTT.

This chain connects TRBV28 to TRBJ1-2; 8 positions agree with TRBD1. J lost 2 bases, V lost 2 bases, and 4 bases had no gene match. Germline values: CDR1 MDHEN, CDR2 SYDVKM. The CDR3 runs to 15 residues. In nucleotides, the CDR3 is TGTGCCAGCAGTTTAACAGGGGGGCCCAACTATGGCTACACCTTC. Its protein product is CASSLTGGPNYGYTF.

The rearrangement links TRBV15 to TRBJ1-2, with D perhaps matching TRBD1 (6 bases). V shed 7 bases and J shed 4 bases, with 16 bases lying between them. The CDR3 consists of 14 residues. CDR1 and CDR2 (germline): LNHNV, YYDKDF (reference sequence). The CDR3 DNA follows: TGTGCCACCACCAAGGACAGAGAGATCTATGGCTACACCTTC. Its translation is CATTKDREIYGYTF.

This clone was picked up one time. The chain joins TRBV7-9 to TRBJ2-3, with 9 nucleotides matching TRBD2. Germline CDR1 is SEHNR and CDR2 is FQNEAQ (reference sequence). J was trimmed by 7 bases and V by 0 bases; bases with no gene match: 5. This CDR3 comprises 15 residues. This CDR3 reads CASSLAAGGRNTQYF. Written as DNA, the CDR3 is TGTGCCAGCAGCTTAGCGGCGGGGGGGCGGAATACGCAGTATTTT.

The rearrangement uses TRBV11-3 and TRBJ2-5, with D perhaps matching TRBD1 (6 bases). Germline V gene lookup returns CDR1 SGHNT and CDR2 YENEEA. The V end lost 5 bases, the J end lost 5 bases, and 12 bases lay between the germline ends. The CDR3 is 13 amino acids. The CDR3 DNA reads TGTGCCAGCAGCCGAACTAGGGGGGAGACCCAGTACTTC. Its translation is CASSRTRGETQYF.

The V gene is TRBV5-4, the J gene TRBJ2-3; 8 nucleotides match TRBD1. Per the germline V gene, CDR1 is SGHNT and CDR2 is YYREEE (reference sequence). This CDR3 region has 18 residues. The trim removed 0 bases at V and 5 bases at J, leaving 14 bases unmatched. DNA of the CDR3: TGTGCCAGCAGCTTGGGGTCAGGGGGCTCATATTATGGAGATACGCAGTATTTT. This gives the protein CASSLGSGGSYYGDTQYF. The complete variable domain, with remaining parts taken from reference TRBV5-4 and TRBJ2-3, reads ETGVTQSPTHLIKTRGQQVTLRCSSQSGHNTVSWYQQALGQGPQFIFQYYREEENGRGNFPPRFSGLQFPNYSSELNVNALELDDSALYLCASSLGSGGSYYGDTQYFGPGTRLTVL.

V gene TRBV5-1 combines with J gene TRBJ2-7; 7 nucleotides match TRBD1. The CDR3 consists of 16 residues. Germline V gene data show CDR1 as SGHRS and CDR2 as YFSETQ. V dropped 3 bases and J dropped 4; count of bases not matched to a gene: 13. This CDR3 reads CASSWTLPGQSYEQYF. The CDR3 DNA sequence: TGCGCCAGCAGCTGGACCCTCCCGGGACAGTCATACGAGCAGTACTTC.